The source of this T cell receptor (beta chain) is a study of T cells after yellow fever vaccination. General observations from the study: Abundant clonotypes from the bulk population could contaminate FACS-sorted repertoires. Clonotype sharing between CD4 and CD8 compartments was small. Most clones from primary vaccination were detected again post-booster (around 95% CD4, 88% CD8).

CDR3 length: 15 residues. CDR1 is SGHDN and CDR2 is FVKESK in the germline V gene. V lost 3 bases, J lost 2 bases, and 6 bases stayed unmatched. Of note for this clonotype: The antigen remains undetermined.

TCR cDNA was made by 5'RACE template switching, adding a universal primer site and UMIs. Via MiXCR, TCRdb re-called the 5' RACE reads, giving one row per CDR3 protein. The sample has under 550,000 distinct CDR3 sequences, 20% to 25% seen once. The receptor's source is a man aged 18 to 29 who received the YFV17D yellow fever vaccine. This specimen was PBMCs, taken approximately 22 days after the first yellow fever vaccination. This sequence joins TRBV14 and TRBJ1-1, with 7 positions matching TRBD1. The CDR3 here is CASSHPGQDNTEAFF. The CDR3 coding sequence is TGTGCCAGCAGCCACCCCGGACAGGACAACACTGAAGCTTTCTTT.